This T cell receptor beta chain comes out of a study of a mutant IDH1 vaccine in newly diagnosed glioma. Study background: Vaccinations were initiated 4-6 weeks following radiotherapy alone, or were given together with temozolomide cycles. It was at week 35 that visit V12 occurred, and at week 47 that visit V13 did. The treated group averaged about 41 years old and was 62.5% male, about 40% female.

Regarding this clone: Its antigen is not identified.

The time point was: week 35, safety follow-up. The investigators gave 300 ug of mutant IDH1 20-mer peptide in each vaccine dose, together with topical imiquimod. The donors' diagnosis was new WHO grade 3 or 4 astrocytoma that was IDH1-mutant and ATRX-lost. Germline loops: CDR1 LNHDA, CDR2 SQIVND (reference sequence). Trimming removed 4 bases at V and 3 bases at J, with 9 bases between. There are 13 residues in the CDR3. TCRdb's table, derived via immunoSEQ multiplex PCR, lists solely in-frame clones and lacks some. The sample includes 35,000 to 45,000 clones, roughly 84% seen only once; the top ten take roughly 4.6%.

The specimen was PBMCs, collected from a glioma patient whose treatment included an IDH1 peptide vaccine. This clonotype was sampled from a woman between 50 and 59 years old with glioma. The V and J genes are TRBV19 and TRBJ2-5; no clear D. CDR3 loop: CASSRPPEETQYF. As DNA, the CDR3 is TGTGCCAGTAGTAGACCTCCGGAAGAGACCCAGTACTTC.